This T cell receptor beta chain was captured in a study of response to subunit inactivated influenza vaccine. Overall study results and limits: Authors suggested few new T cells are recruited by each seasonal influenza vaccination.

A remark on this clonotype: Antigen unknown. A read error may account for a junction end that differs from germline.

MiXCR, applied by TCRdb to the RT-PCR reads, yields one record per CDR3 protein. This sample has 590,000 or so distinct CDR3 sequences; around 15% occur once, and the top ten carry 6% to 9.5%. The CDR3 sequence is 15 residues long. Germline values: CDR1 LNHDA, CDR2 SQIVND (reference sequence). Here the sequenced sample was PBMCs from blood, taken around 14 days before vaccination. The source is a man between 45 and 60 years old who received an inactivated influenza vaccine. The rearrangement joins TRBV19 to TRBJ2-7; 10 bases match TRBD2. CDR3 bases: TGTGGCAGTAGTTCTAGGACTAGCGGCACCTACGAGCAGTACTTC. Its protein is CGSSSRTSGTYEQYF.